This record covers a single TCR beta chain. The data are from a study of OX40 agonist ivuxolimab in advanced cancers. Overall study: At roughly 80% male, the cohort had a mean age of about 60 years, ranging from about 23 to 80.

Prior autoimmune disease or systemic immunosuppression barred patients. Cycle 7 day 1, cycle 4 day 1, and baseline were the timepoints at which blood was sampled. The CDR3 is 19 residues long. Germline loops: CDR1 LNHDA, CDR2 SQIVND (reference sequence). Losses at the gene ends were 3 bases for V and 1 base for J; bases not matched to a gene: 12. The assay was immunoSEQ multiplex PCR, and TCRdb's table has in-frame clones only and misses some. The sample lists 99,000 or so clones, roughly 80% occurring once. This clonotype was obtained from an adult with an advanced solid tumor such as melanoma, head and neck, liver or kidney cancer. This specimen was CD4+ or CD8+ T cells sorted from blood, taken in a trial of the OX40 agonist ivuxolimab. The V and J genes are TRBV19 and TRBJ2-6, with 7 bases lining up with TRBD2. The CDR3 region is CASSIGGIAKFSGANVLTF. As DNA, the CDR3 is TGTGCCAGTAGTATCGGGGGGATAGCCAAATTTTCTGGGGCCAACGTCCTGACTTTC.